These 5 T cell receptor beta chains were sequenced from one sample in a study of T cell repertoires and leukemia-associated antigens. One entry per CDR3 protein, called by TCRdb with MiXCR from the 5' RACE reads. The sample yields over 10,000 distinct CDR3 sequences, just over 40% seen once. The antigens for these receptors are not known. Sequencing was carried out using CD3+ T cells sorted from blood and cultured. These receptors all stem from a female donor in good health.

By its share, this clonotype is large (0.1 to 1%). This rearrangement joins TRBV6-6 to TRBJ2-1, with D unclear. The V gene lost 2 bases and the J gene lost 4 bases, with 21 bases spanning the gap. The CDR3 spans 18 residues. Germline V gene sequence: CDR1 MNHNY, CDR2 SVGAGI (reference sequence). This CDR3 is CASSYHHFFRESYNEQFF. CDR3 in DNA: TGTGCCAGCAGTTACCATCATTTCTTTAGGGAAAGTTACAATGAGCAGTTCTTC.

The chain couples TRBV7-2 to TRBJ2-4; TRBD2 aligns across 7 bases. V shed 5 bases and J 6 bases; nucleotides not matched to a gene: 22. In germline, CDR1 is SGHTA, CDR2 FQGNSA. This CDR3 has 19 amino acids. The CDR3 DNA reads TGTGCCAGCAGCCCTCCCTCGGCGGGAGCGATTGGAACCAGAAACATTCAGTACTTC. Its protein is CASSPPSAGAIGTRNIQYF.

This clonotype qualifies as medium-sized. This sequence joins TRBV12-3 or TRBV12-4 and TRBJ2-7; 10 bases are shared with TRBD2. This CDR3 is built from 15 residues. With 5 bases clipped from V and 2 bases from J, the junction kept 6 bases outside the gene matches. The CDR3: CASSPGTSDTYEQYF. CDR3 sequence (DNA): TGTGCCAGCAGTCCAGGGACTAGCGATACCTACGAGCAGTACTTC.

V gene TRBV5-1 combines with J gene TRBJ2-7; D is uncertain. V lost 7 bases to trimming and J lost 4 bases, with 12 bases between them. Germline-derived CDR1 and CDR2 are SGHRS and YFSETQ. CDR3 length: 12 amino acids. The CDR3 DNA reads TGCGCCAGCTTTGATCTTACGTACGAGCAGTACTTC. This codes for CASFDLTYEQYF. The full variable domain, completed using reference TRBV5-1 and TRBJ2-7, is KAGVTQTPRYLIKTRGQQVTLSCSPISGHRSVSWYQQTPGQGLQFLFEYFSETQRNKGNFPGRFSGRQFSNSRSEMNVSTLELGDSALYLCASFDLTYEQYFGPGTRLTVT.

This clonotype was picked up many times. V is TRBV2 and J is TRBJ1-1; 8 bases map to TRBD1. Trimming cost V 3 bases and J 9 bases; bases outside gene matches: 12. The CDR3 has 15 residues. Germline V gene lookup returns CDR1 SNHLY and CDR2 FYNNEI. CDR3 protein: CASSDTAGGPPQAFF. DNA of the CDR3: TGTGCCAGCAGTGATACGGCAGGGGGCCCGCCGCAAGCTTTCTTT. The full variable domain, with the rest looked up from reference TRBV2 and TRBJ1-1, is EPEVTQTPSHQVTQMGQEVILRCVPISNHLYFYWYRQILGQKVEFLVSFYNNEISEKSEIFDDQFSVERPDGSNFTLKIRSTKLEDSAMYFCASSDTAGGPPQAFFGQGTRLTVV.